This record concerns one T cell receptor beta chain sequence. Original processing methods: How many nucleated cells were present was estimated from reference gene primer amplification. Sequencing was performed with immunoSEQ multiplex PCR; in TCRdb, only in-frame clones are kept and a portion is missing. V and J calls plus clone size are reproduced from that table; the DNA served to infer D and trimming. The sample gives under 200,000 clones, almost 90% of which show up once; approximately 1.5% is in the top ten. The data originate from a study of blood T cell repertoires in COVID-19. Overall study: Samples of COVID-19 (acute and convalescent) were obtained from the United States, Italy and Spain. Sources were T cells, B-cell-depleted T cells, or PBMCs; the material itself was cDNA or gDNA.

CDR3 length equals 15 residues. V was shortened by 6 bases and J by 2 bases, with 17 bases between the two germline ends. Germline loops: CDR1 MNHEY, CDR2 SVGAGI. What was sequenced was peripheral blood. This TCR was recovered from a man aged 18 to 29 with active or convalescent COVID-19. J is TRBJ2-7 and V is TRBV6-5; the D gene is possibly TRBD1 (6 bases). The DNA for the CDR3 is TGTGCCAGCAGAGCTTCGGGGACACCCGCCTACGAGCAGTACTTC. Translating gives CASRASGTPAYEQYF.